This entry concerns a single T cell receptor (beta chain). Its target is unknown. This specimen comes from a study of T cells in tumors after PD-1 blockade. Study summary: Either cemiplimab 350 mg every 2 weeks or pembrolizumab 200 mg every 3 weeks was given. The study's findings and limits: About 41% of tumor TCR clonotypes were also found in blood.

Profiling relied on immunoSEQ multiplex PCR, and the TCRdb table lists in-frame clones only, not all of them. The sample carries roughly 60,000 clones, around 77% recorded once. The CDR3 covers 14 residues. Sample: PBMCs, taken before anti-PD-1 treatment. The TCR sequence derives from a human donor with basal cell carcinoma. The V gene is TRBV12-2, the J gene TRBJ2-5; the table names TRBD1, a call not compared with the DNA. TRBV12-2 is a recognized pseudogene. CDR3 in amino acids: CASRPVRVQETQYF. CDR3 DNA: TGTGCAAGTCGCCCAGTCAGGGTTCAAGAGACCCAGTACTTC.